This T cell receptor beta chain was recorded in a study of identical twins. V gave up 4 bases and J gave up 4 bases, with 11 bases separating them. The CDR3 contains 12 residues. Germline V gene lookup returns CDR1 DFQATT and CDR2 SNEGSKA (reference sequence). All donors comprised healthy Caucasians. From the 5' RACE reads, TCRdb called clonotypes with MiXCR, one entry per CDR3 protein. The sample lists approximately 500,000 distinct CDR3 sequences; nearly 15% were seen once. This same sample was also part of a study on yellow fever vaccine responses in identical twins. That work adds: Twin vaccine T cell responses reportedly seemed partly convergent, partly personalized.

V usage is TRBV20-1 and J usage is TRBJ2-7; D is undetermined. The sequencing input was CD4+ T cells sorted from blood. The TCR was taken from a woman in her late teens or twenties in good health. The CDR3 spells CSATGSIYEQYF. The DNA of the CDR3 is TGCAGTGCTACCGGGTCAATTTACGAGCAGTACTTC.